The 10 T cell receptor beta chains below all came from one sample that was sequenced in a study of beta chain features in type 1 diabetes. Expressed TCRB transcripts were sequenced after all isolated RNA was converted to cDNA. TCRdb's table, derived via immunoSEQ multiplex PCR, lists solely in-frame clones and lacks some. The data show around 200,000 clones, with more than 10% seen just once and around 0.63% held by the top ten. The sample taken for sequencing was central memory CD4+ T cells from blood. Receptors originate from a woman between 18 and 30 years old in good health.

There are a few counts of this clone. The V call is TRBV19, the J call TRBJ2-7; 8 bases match TRBD2. The CDR3 length is 14 residues. CDR1 and CDR2 (germline): LNHDA, SQIVND (reference sequence). Germline trimming cut 7 bases from V and 5 bases from J; bases unmatched to any gene: 10. CDR3 sequence: CASNPAGASHEQYF. CDR3 nucleotide sequence: TGTGCCAGTAACCCAGCGGGAGCATCCCACGAGCAGTACTTC. The variable domain in full, completed from reference TRBV19 and TRBJ2-7, reads DGGITQSPKYLFRKEGQNVTLSCEQNLNHDAMYWYRQDPGQGLRLIYYSQIVNDFQKGDIAEGYSVSREKKESFPLTVTSAQKNPTAFYLCASNPAGASHEQYFGPGTRLTVT.

This chain connects TRBV4-3 to TRBJ1-2, with unresolved D. The CDR3 runs 14 residues. CDR1 is LGHNA, CDR2 YSLEER, per germline. The ends were cut back, 4 bases at V and 5 bases at J, with 14 bases in the middle. In DNA form, the CDR3 reads TGCGCCAGCAGCCCCGCGGGGTTACCATATGGCTACACCTTC. Protein product: CASSPAGLPYGYTF.

The V gene is TRBV12-5, the J gene TRBJ2-5, with TRBD1 matching 9 bases. CDR3 size: 13 residues. J was trimmed by 5 bases and V by 6 bases; bases with no gene match: 4. Germline V CDR1 and CDR2: LGHNT, FRNRAP. The DNA of the CDR3 is TGTGCTAGTGGACAGGGGGCCGTGGAGACCCAGTACTTC. As protein: CASGQGAVETQYF.

The sample holds a few counts of this clone. This chain links TRBV7-3 with TRBJ2-3, with TRBD1 matching over 9 bases. V trimming: 6 bases; J trimming: 6 bases; junction bases outside the gene matches: 10. CDR1 and CDR2 from the germline V gene are SGHTA and FQGTGA. The CDR3 covers 15 residues. CDR3: CASSSSGTGRDTQYF. DNA for the CDR3: TGTGCCAGCAGTTCTTCCGGGACAGGGAGGGATACGCAGTATTTT. The whole variable domain, remainder taken from reference TRBV7-3 and TRBJ2-3, is GAGVSQTPSNKVTEKGKYVELRCDPISGHTALYWYRQSLGQGPEFLIYFQGTGAADDSGLPNDRFFAVRPEGSVSTLKIQRTERGDSAVYLCASSSSGTGRDTQYFGPGTRLTVL.

The rearrangement links TRBV30 to TRBJ1-1; TRBD1 matches 12 bases. V shed 2 bases and J 5 bases; nucleotides not matched to a gene: 6. The CDR3 spans 15 residues. CDR1 and CDR2 from the germline V gene are GTSNPN and SVGIG (reference sequence). The CDR3: CAWSPGTGGGTEAFF. CDR3 coding DNA: TGTGCCTGGAGTCCCGGGACAGGGGGCGGGACTGAAGCTTTCTTT.

The chain employs TRBV4-3 and TRBJ2-3; tentative D call: TRBD2 (5 bases). The V gene lost 2 bases and the J gene lost 2 bases, with 11 bases spanning the gap. The V gene's germline CDR1 is LGHNA and CDR2 YSLEER. This CDR3 is 15 amino acids long. CDR3 DNA sequence: TGCGCCAGCAGCCAATTCGGACTTTACACAGATACGCAGTATTTT. Protein: CASSQFGLYTDTQYF.

This chain uses TRBV7-3 with TRBJ1-1; D unclear. Germline CDR1 SGHTA, CDR2 FQGTGA. Trimming shortened V by 4 bases and J by 11 bases, and 23 bases separated the two germline ends. The CDR3 contains 15 residues. The CDR3 reads CASSSPSVGGKRAFF. CDR3 nucleotides: TGTGCCAGCAGCTCTCCGAGTGTAGGCGGAAAGAGGGCTTTCTTT.

This clone has a handful of counts. The chain employs TRBV27 and TRBJ2-3; D is unclear. Germline CDR1 MNHEY, CDR2 SMNVEV (reference sequence). V lost 6 bases, J lost 4 bases, and 14 bases lay in between. CDR3 length: 14 residues. Here the CDR3 DNA reads TGTGCCAGCAGCCCTACCATCCGGGCAGATACGCAGTATTTT. Its translation is CASSPTIRADTQYF.

The genes are TRBV28 and TRBJ1-2, with D possibly matching TRBD1 (6 bases). Between the trimmed V and J ends, which lost 6 bases and 4 bases, there was a span of 18 bases. The CDR3 covers 15 residues. Germline V lookup: CDR1 MDHEN, CDR2 SYDVKM. The CDR3 nucleotides read TGTGCCAGCAGCCCTACAGGGAAATTTGGCTATGGCTACACCTTC. This codes for CASSPTGKFGYGYTF.

The DNA for the CDR3 is TGTGCCAGCAGGCAGGGTGGTTATGGCTACACCTTC. It specifies CASRQGGYGYTF. The chain links TRBV6-5 to TRBJ1-2; perhaps TRBD1 as D (5 bases). Per the germline V gene, CDR1 is MNHEY and CDR2 is SVGAGI. This CDR3 has 12 amino acids. Trimming removed 6 bases at V and 5 bases at J, with 10 bases between.